This is a list of T cell receptor beta chains from one sample in a study of breast tumors, draining lymph nodes, adjacent tissues. TCRdb redid the calling of the multiplex PCR reads with MiXCR, one entry per CDR3 protein. The sample holds 25,000 or so distinct CDR3 sequences, less than 25% seen once. Sequences were obtained from breast tumor tissue. The source of these receptors is a female donor with breast cancer. Some clones in this sample may be carry-over from other donors' samples. Both conserved end residues are part of each CDR3. Each record gives: clone size, D gene, CDR3 length, V gene, J gene, CDR3 DNA, CDR3 protein. The D gene is left open where the match is weak. Size values are once, few and many counts, or a class for expanded clones, and some rows have none.

clone size: few
D gene: -
CDR3 length: 15
V gene: TRBV30
J gene: TRBJ2-6
CDR3 DNA: TGTGCCTGGAGTTCGGGCAGAGCTGGGGCCAACGTCCTGACTTTC
CDR3 protein: CAWSSGRAGANVLTF

clone size: many
D gene: -
CDR3 length: 14
V gene: TRBV12-3/TRBV12-4
J gene: TRBJ2-3
CDR3 DNA: TGTGCCAGCAGTAGTGGGAAAAGGTCGTTAGCGCAGTATTTT
CDR3 protein: CASSSGKRSLAQYF

clone size: many
D gene: TRBD2
CDR3 length: 15
V gene: TRBV30
J gene: TRBJ2-7
CDR3 DNA: TGTGCCTGGAGTCAATTGACTAGCGGGAGCTACGAGCAGTACTTC
CDR3 protein: CAWSQLTSGSYEQYF

clone size: -
D gene: -
CDR3 length: 16
V gene: TRBV18
J gene: TRBJ1-2
CDR3 DNA: TGTGCCAGCTCACCAGGACCAGACAGGAGGGGGGATGGCTCCACCTTC
CDR3 protein: CASSPGPDRRGDGSTF

clone size: medium-sized
D gene: -
CDR3 length: 13
V gene: TRBV20-1
J gene: TRBJ1-2
CDR3 DNA: TGCAGTGCCGCCGAACGGGCGGACTATGGCTACACCTTC
CDR3 protein: CSAAERADYGYTF

clone size: -
D gene: TRBD2
CDR3 length: 14
V gene: TRBV28
J gene: TRBJ2-1
CDR3 DNA: TGTGCCTGCAGCCCCGGGTTGCGGGAGTGTGAGCAGTTCTTC
CDR3 protein: CACSPGLRECEQFF

clone size: many
D gene: -
CDR3 length: 16
V gene: TRBV12-5
J gene: TRBJ2-5
CDR3 DNA: TGTGCTAGTGGTTTGGGAACCGGGGGACTCCAAGAGACCCAGTACTTC
CDR3 protein: CASGLGTGGLQETQYF

clone size: many
D gene: -
CDR3 length: 13
V gene: TRBV20-1
J gene: TRBJ2-5
CDR3 DNA: TGCAGTGCTAGACTTCCGAACTCTGAGACCCAGTACTTC
CDR3 protein: CSARLPNSETQYF

clone size: many
D gene: TRBD1
CDR3 length: 16
V gene: TRBV12-3/TRBV12-4
J gene: TRBJ1-2
CDR3 DNA: TGTGCCAGCAGTTTTGGGACAGTTATTACGAACTATGGCTACACCTTC
CDR3 protein: CASSFGTVITNYGYTF

clone size: many
D gene: -
CDR3 length: 12
V gene: TRBV7-9
J gene: TRBJ2-2
CDR3 DNA: TGTGCCAGCAGCCCTTACACCGGGGAGCTGTTTTTT
CDR3 protein: CASSPYTGELFF

clone size: many
D gene: TRBD2
CDR3 length: 16
V gene: TRBV10-1
J gene: TRBJ2-7
CDR3 DNA: TGCGCCAGCAGCGACACTAAGGGGCGGGAGACCCACGAGCAGTACTTC
CDR3 protein: CASSDTKGRETHEQYF

clone size: -
D gene: -
CDR3 length: 14
V gene: TRBV7-2
J gene: TRBJ2-2
CDR3 DNA: TGTGCCAGCAGCTTAGCGGGGGACACCGGGGAGCTGTTTTTT
CDR3 protein: CASSLAGDTGELFF

clone size: many
D gene: TRBD1
CDR3 length: 18
V gene: TRBV5-1
J gene: TRBJ2-1
CDR3 DNA: TGCGCCAGCAGCCCTCGGACAGGCGAGTTTAGTTCCTACAATGAGCAGTTCTTC
CDR3 protein: CASSPRTGEFSSYNEQFF